A single sample is the source of the 27 T cell receptor beta chains below, sequenced in a study of CD8+CD57+ T cells in acquired aplastic anemia. Profiling that covered TCR beta VDJ and CDR3 relied on genomic DNA as its template. TCRdb re-called the reads with MiXCR, one entry per CDR3 protein. This sample has under 250,000 distinct CDR3 sequences, with 30% to 40% found just once. Sequencing used sorted CD4+, CD8+, or CD8+CD57+ T cells (not recorded which) from PBMCs. These receptors originate from a human donor in good health, serving as a control.

V gene TRBV20-1 combines with J gene TRBJ2-3, with D tentatively TRBD2 (5 bases). The CDR3 sequence is 8 residues long. Germline CDR1 DFQATT, CDR2 SNEGSKA (reference sequence). CDR3 loop: CRAGTQYF. DNA for the CDR3: TGCAGGGCGGGTACGCAGTATTTT.

This clonotype showed up just a few times. The chain joins TRBV5-4 to TRBJ1-3, with 7 positions matching TRBD1. Germline V gives CDR1 SGHNT, CDR2 YYREEE (reference sequence). After removal of 3 bases from V and 0 bases from J, the junction contained 3 bases not matched to a gene. This CDR3 comprises 15 residues. Written as DNA, the CDR3 is TGTGCCAGCAGCTCGGGACAGAGCTCTGGAAACACCATATATTTT. The encoded protein is CASSSGQSSGNTIYF.

This clonotype was counted at least ten times. The chain has TRBV9 and TRBJ1-2; 8 positions match TRBD1. Losses at the gene ends were 0 bases for V and 8 bases for J; bases not matched to a gene: 6. Germline lookup yields CDR1 SGDLS and CDR2 YYNGEE. The CDR3 runs to 14 residues. CDR3 loop: CASSVAQGADGYTF. CDR3 nucleotides: TGTGCCAGCAGCGTAGCTCAGGGGGCTGACGGCTACACCTTC. Full variable domain (remainder filled in from reference TRBV9 and TRBJ1-2): DSGVTQTPKHLITATGQRVTLRCSPRSGDLSVYWYQQSLDQGLQFLIQYYNGEERAKGNILERFSAQQFPDLHSELNLSSLELGDSALYFCASSVAQGADGYTFGSGTRLTVV.

This clonotype was detected many times. The chain links TRBV6-1 to TRBJ2-7; 8 nucleotides agree with TRBD1. This CDR3 contains 13 residues. V shed 7 bases, J shed 6 bases, and the junction held 8 bases outside the gene matches. The germline V gene encodes CDR1 MNHNS and CDR2 SASEGT. DNA of the CDR3: TGTGCCAGCATGAGACAGGGGACCTTCGAGCAGTACTTC. Translation: CASMRQGTFEQYF.

This clonotype was seen just once. It may be a read error: a sequence one base away is much more abundant. The V and J genes are TRBV5-5 and TRBJ2-1; D unclear. Germline V gives CDR1 SGHKS, CDR2 YYEKEE (reference sequence). The CDR3 is 14 amino acids. The V end lost 1 base, the J end lost 8 bases, and 13 bases lay between the germline ends. The CDR3 coding sequence is TGTGCCAGCAGCTTGTCCCAGAGTCTCGATGAGCAGTTCTTC. This codes for CASSLSQSLDEQFF.

This clonotype came up many times. The gene calls are TRBV5-5 and TRBJ1-2; unclear D gene. Germline loops: CDR1 SGHKS, CDR2 YYEKEE (reference sequence). Between the trimmed V and J ends, which lost 4 bases and 4 bases, there was a span of 14 bases. The CDR3 covers 14 residues. The CDR3 region is CASSLTNSPYGYTF. The CDR3 region has the DNA TGTGCCAGCAGCCTGACCAATAGTCCCTATGGCTACACCTTC.

This clonotype showed up many times. The rearrangement joins TRBV2 to TRBJ2-7; the match to TRBD1 covers 11 bases. The trim removed 6 bases at V and 2 bases at J, leaving 6 bases unmatched. There are 15 residues in the CDR3. The V gene's germline CDR1 is SNHLY and CDR2 FYNNEI. CDR3 nucleotides: TGTGCCAGCAGCCCACGGACAGGGGGCCCCTACGAGCAGTACTTC. It translates to CASSPRTGGPYEQYF.

The table lists this clonotype with many counts. The chain uses TRBV19 and TRBJ1-2; 7 bases align to TRBD1. CDR3 size: 15 residues. Germline CDR1 reads LNHDA; CDR2 reads SQIVND (reference sequence). Trimming removed 4 bases from V and 4 bases from J; junction bases left unmatched: 9. The CDR3 region is CASSRGYRDSYGYTF. The CDR3 DNA reads as TGTGCCAGTAGTAGGGGGTATCGGGACAGCTATGGCTACACCTTC. Variable domain in full (rest from reference TRBV19 and TRBJ1-2): DGGITQSPKYLFRKEGQNVTLSCEQNLNHDAMYWYRQDPGQGLRLIYYSQIVNDFQKGDIAEGYSVSREKKESFPLTVTSAQKNPTAFYLCASSRGYRDSYGYTFGSGTRLTVV.

This clonotype was counted many times. The rearrangement uses TRBV29-1 and TRBJ1-1; D not resolved. This CDR3 is built from 11 residues. Germline CDR1 is SQVTM and CDR2 is ANQGSEA. The V end was cut by 6 bases, the J end by 12 bases, with 17 bases between. CDR3 in DNA: TGCAGCGTGGGAATAACACTGAAGCCTTTCTTT. Translation gives CSVGITLKPFF.

The chain has TRBV6-1 and TRBJ1-1, with D unclear. V was shortened by 7 bases and J by 0 bases, with 21 bases between the two germline ends. Germline assignment: CDR1 MNHNS and CDR2 SASEGT. This CDR3 has 17 residues. The CDR3 spells CASKIQAQFDLNTEAFF. DNA of the CDR3: TGTGCCAGCAAAATCCAGGCCCAATTCGACCTGAACACTGAAGCTTTCTTT.

J is TRBJ2-5 and V is TRBV20-1; D gene uncertain. The V and J ends lost 6 bases and 7 bases respectively, with 15 bases between them. Germline assignment: CDR1 DFQATT and CDR2 SNEGSKA (reference sequence). CDR3 length equals 12 residues. DNA for the CDR3: TGCAGTGCCCTCCGCGTTAAAGGGACCCAGTACTTC. It translates to CSALRVKGTQYF.

This clonotype was recorded many times. The rearrangement links TRBV14 to TRBJ1-2; no reliable D call. V lost 1 base and J 8 bases, leaving 14 bases between the germline ends. CDR3 size: 14 residues. Germline V gene sequence: CDR1 SGHDN, CDR2 FVKESK. CDR3 protein: CASSQGLGYYGYTF. DNA for the CDR3: TGTGCCAGCAGCCAAGGTTTGGGGTATTACGGCTACACCTTC.

This clonotype has more than one count but fewer than ten. Given a much more abundant clone one base away, this may be a read error. CDR3 nucleotide sequence: TGCGCCAGCAGCCGAGGACTAGCGGGGGGGCAAGAGACCCAGCACTTC. Translation gives CASSRGLAGGQETQHF. The genes are TRBV4-3 and TRBJ2-5, with 15 bases fitting TRBD2. CDR1 and CDR2 (germline): LGHNA, YSLEER. The CDR3 consists of 16 residues.

The rearrangement links TRBV15 to TRBJ2-1; either TRBD1 or TRBD2 may fit D (5 bases each). Germline CDR1 LNHNV, CDR2 YYDKDF (reference sequence). This CDR3 has 17 amino acids. V was pared by 3 bases and J by 0 bases, with 15 bases between. CDR3 region: CATSSERGASSYNEQFF. CDR3 coding DNA: TGTGCCACCAGCAGTGAAAGGGGAGCCAGCTCCTACAATGAGCAGTTCTTC.

This clonotype was picked up a small number of times. This rearrangement joins TRBV11-2 to TRBJ1-5; 11 bases agree with TRBD1. The germline gives CDR1 SGHAT, CDR2 FQNNGV. With 4 bases clipped from V and 2 bases from J, the junction kept 13 bases outside the gene matches. The CDR3 sequence is 19 residues long. CDR3 sequence reads: CASSSQPGQGEIGNQPQHF. DNA of the CDR3: TGTGCCAGCAGCTCCCAACCGGGACAGGGGGAAATCGGCAATCAGCCCCAGCATTTT.

About this clonotype: A much larger clone differs from this one at a single base, so this may be a read error. The chain recombines TRBV7-8 with TRBJ2-5, with 7 bases matching TRBD1. Germline CDR1 reads SGHVS; CDR2 reads FQNEAQ. The CDR3 has 18 amino acids. For the CDR3, the DNA is TGTGACAGCAGCCCTCTAACCCGACAGGGCTTCCATCAAGAGACCCAGTACTTC. Translating gives CDSSPLTRQGFHQETQYF.

Many counts were recorded for this clonotype. V usage is TRBV19 and J usage is TRBJ1-3; TRBD1 is a possible D gene (5 bases). With 3 bases removed from V and 0 bases from J, the gap between germline ends came to 12 bases. CDR3 length equals 16 residues. Germline V CDR1 and CDR2: LNHDA, SQIVND (reference sequence). The CDR3 nucleotides are TGTGCCAGTAGTATCCCAGACAGCGCCTCTGGAAACACCATATATTTT. As protein: CASSIPDSASGNTIYF.

This clonotype was counted many times. This chain links TRBV19 with TRBJ1-5; the D gene is possibly TRBD1 (5 bases). Germline CDR1 and CDR2: LNHDA and SQIVND (reference sequence). The germline V and J ends were trimmed by 5 bases and 7 bases, with 15 bases remaining between them. The CDR3 is 14 residues long. Here the CDR3 reads CASSPDSPGQPQHF. In DNA form, the CDR3 reads TGTGCCAGTAGTCCTGACAGTCCAGGGCAGCCCCAGCATTTT.

In regard to this clonotype: A read error may explain this, as a much larger clone is one base away. The rearrangement links TRBV4-2 to TRBJ2-7; D gene ambiguous. The CDR3 totals 15 residues. Germline V gives CDR1 LGHNA, CDR2 YNFKEQ. The CDR3 DNA reads TGTGCCAGCAGCCAAGATCTCGCCATGGGGTACGAGCAGTGCTTC. Translated, it gives CASSQDLAMGYEQCF.

The table lists this clonotype with a few counts. This chain links TRBV5-1 with TRBJ1-4, with 9 nucleotides matching TRBD1. Germline V CDR1 and CDR2: SGHRS, YFSETQ. This CDR3 region has 14 residues. J lost 8 bases, V lost 4 bases, and 6 bases had no gene match. The CDR3 loop reads CASSPGTGQEKLFF. In DNA, the CDR3 is TGCGCCAGCAGCCCCGGGACAGGGCAAGAAAAACTGTTTTTT.

This clonotype was seen many times. CDR3 sequence (DNA): TGTGCCACCCAGGACAGGGGAGGCACTGAAGCTTTCTTT. Amino acids: CATQDRGGTEAFF. V is TRBV24-1 and J is TRBJ1-1; 9 positions agree with TRBD1. The CDR3 sequence is 13 residues long. Trimming removed 9 bases from V and 4 bases from J; junction bases left unmatched: 5. Per germline, CDR1 KGHDR and CDR2 SFDVKD.

This clonotype occurred a few times. The V and J genes are TRBV5-1 and TRBJ1-2; 8 positions match TRBD1. The CDR3 consists of 16 residues. Germline values: CDR1 SGHRS, CDR2 YFSETQ. V gave up 0 bases and J gave up 6 bases; unmatched junction bases: 10. CDR3: CASSLVVDRGFNGYTF. CDR3 DNA: TGCGCCAGCAGCTTGGTTGTCGACAGGGGTTTCAATGGCTACACCTTC.

Many counts were recorded for this clonotype. The chain is built from TRBV6-1 and TRBJ1-6; no clear D. The germline gives CDR1 MNHNS, CDR2 SASEGT. V shed 6 bases and J shed 8 bases, with 8 bases lying between them. This CDR3 is built from 12 residues. The CDR3 DNA sequence: TGTGCCAGCAGCCAAGGTGATTCACCCCTCCACTTT. It codes for CASSQGDSPLHF.

For this clonotype: Being one base from a much bigger clone, this may be a read error. The rearrangement uses TRBV11-2 and TRBJ2-3; 7 positions agree with TRBD2. CDR1 is SGHAT and CDR2 is FQNNGV in the germline V gene. The CDR3 runs to 16 residues. The CDR3 bases are TGTGCCAGCAGCTTATGGGGCGCGGGAGTGGGGGATACGCGGTATTTT. Residues: CASSLWGAGVGDTRYF.

This clonotype was recorded many times. This rearrangement joins TRBV7-6 to TRBJ2-1, with TRBD1 matching 7 bases. The CDR3 extends over 16 amino acids. V shed 6 bases, J shed 3 bases, and the junction held 11 bases outside the gene matches. Germline CDR1 is SGHVS and CDR2 is FNYEAQ. The CDR3 nucleotides are TGTGCCAGCAGTCCAAGGCCGGGACAGAACTACAATGAGCAGTTCTTC. The encoded protein is CASSPRPGQNYNEQFF.

This clonotype came up many times. The J gene is TRBJ2-7, the V gene TRBV5-1, with a tentative D call TRBD1 (6 bases). Germline loops: CDR1 SGHRS, CDR2 YFSETQ. Deletions cut 3 bases from V and 3 bases from J, with 13 bases between. The CDR3 consists of 14 residues. In nucleotides, the CDR3 is TGCGCCAGCAGCTACCGGGACAATATCTACGAGCAGTACTTC. Translating gives CASSYRDNIYEQYF.

This sequence joins TRBV13 and TRBJ2-5; D not certain. There are 14 residues in the CDR3. V lost 5 bases, J lost 1 base, and 11 bases lay in between. Germline V gives CDR1 PRHDT, CDR2 FYEKMQ (reference sequence). The CDR3 sequence is CASSLLGFQETQYF. In nucleotides, the CDR3 is TGTGCCAGCAGCCTTTTGGGCTTCCAAGAGACCCAGTACTTC.